The 30 T cell receptor beta chains below all came from one sample that was sequenced in a study of graft-versus-host responses after intestinal transplantation. Profiled with immunoSEQ multiplex PCR; TCRdb holds only in-frame clones, not every one. The data contain tens of thousands of clones, roughly nine tenths of them seen just once; the ten biggest clones take up 2% to 2.5%. Sequences were derived from PBMCs, sampled almost 320 days after intestinal transplant. The source is a human patient who received an intestinal transplant, so some T cells may come from the graft donor.

The chain is built from TRBV30 and TRBJ1-5; the D gene is possibly TRBD1 (5 bases). The V gene's germline CDR1 is GTSNPN and CDR2 SVGIG (reference sequence). Trimming took off 8 bases at V and 1 base at J, with 21 bases between the two ends. This CDR3 contains 16 residues. CDR3 amino acids: CAPRDGLEKSNQPQHF. CDR3 in DNA: TGTGCCCCTCGGGACGGACTCGAAAAGAGCAATCAGCCCCAGCATTTT.

This rearrangement joins TRBV5-5 to TRBJ2-5; 13 nucleotides match TRBD2. The ends lost 3 bases at V and 1 base at J; junction bases unmatched: 9. CDR3 length: 18 amino acids. Germline CDR1 is SGHKS and CDR2 is YYEKEE (reference sequence). CDR3: CASSSSTTSGGVQETQYF. The CDR3 bases are TGTGCCAGCAGCTCCTCGACCACTAGCGGGGGGGTCCAAGAGACCCAGTACTTC.

V and J are TRBV10-3 and TRBJ2-7, with D unresolved. The V gene's germline CDR1 is ENHRY and CDR2 SYGVKD. The CDR3 consists of 12 residues. Trimming shortened V by 3 bases and J by 3 bases, and 6 bases separated the two germline ends. The chain's CDR3 is CAISEEVYEQYF. DNA of the CDR3: TGTGCCATCAGTGAAGAGGTCTACGAGCAGTACTTC.

CDR3 in amino acids: CATSRPDRPRFLNYGYTF. Here the CDR3 DNA reads TGTGCCACCAGCCGCCCAGACAGACCTCGCTTTTTAAACTATGGCTACACCTTC. This chain links TRBV15 with TRBJ1-2, with D maybe TRBD1 (5 bases). The CDR3 extends over 18 amino acids. Trimming removed 5 bases at V and 2 bases at J, with 24 bases between. Germline lookup yields CDR1 LNHNV and CDR2 YYDKDF (reference sequence).

The chain combines TRBV18 with TRBJ2-3; D gene uncertain. CDR1 and CDR2 (germline): KGHSH, LQKENI. The CDR3 extends over 13 amino acids. V was clipped by 6 bases and J by 2 bases, with 9 bases between them. Written as DNA, the CDR3 is TGTGCCAGCTCTCCGGCCCCCACAGATACGCAGTATTTT. Its protein is CASSPAPTDTQYF.

V is TRBV2 and J is TRBJ1-6; D is ambiguous. The germline V and J ends were trimmed by 1 base and 0 bases, with 13 bases remaining between them. The CDR3 is 18 residues long. Germline V CDR1 and CDR2: SNHLY, FYNNEI. The CDR3 nucleotides read TGTGCCAGCAGTGAAGAAGGGCCAGTGAGCTCCTATAATTCACCCCTCCACTTT. Encoded protein: CASSEEGPVSSYNSPLHF.

This sequence joins TRBV10-3 and TRBJ2-5; D is ambiguous. The germline V gene encodes CDR1 ENHRY and CDR2 SYGVKD. The CDR3 runs to 15 residues. Trimming stripped 5 bases from V and 1 base from J, with 14 bases between. In nucleotides, the CDR3 is TGTGCCATCAGTTCCCTAGACGGATTCCAAGAGACCCAGTACTTC. Its translation: CAISSLDGFQETQYF.

J is TRBJ2-3 and V is TRBV5-1, with a tentative D call TRBD2 (5 bases). With 3 bases removed from V and 8 bases from J, the gap between germline ends came to 10 bases. The CDR3 covers 12 residues. Germline values: CDR1 SGHRS, CDR2 YFSETQ. For the CDR3, the DNA is TGCGCCAGCAGCTATAACGAGGGTACGCAGTATTTT. Protein product: CASSYNEGTQYF.

The CDR3 spells CASSSGTLTREQYF. The CDR3 DNA reads TGTGCCAGCAGTTCCGGGACTTTGACTAGAGAGCAGTACTTC. The chain employs TRBV28 and TRBJ2-7, with D possibly being TRBD2 (6 bases). V was clipped by 4 bases and J by 7 bases, with 17 bases between them. Germline CDR1 is MDHEN and CDR2 is SYDVKM. The CDR3 has 14 amino acids.

The CDR3 sequence is CASSQDPTAAGSKRETQYF. The CDR3 nucleotides read TGCGCCAGCAGCCAAGACCCCACAGCAGCAGGTTCCAAGCGGGAGACCCAGTACTTC. V usage is TRBV4-1 and J usage is TRBJ2-5; possible D gene TRBD2, 5 bases. The CDR3 spans 19 residues. Per germline, CDR1 MGHRA and CDR2 YSYEKL. V gave up 0 bases and J gave up 5 bases, with 25 bases separating them.

This chain uses TRBV25-1 with TRBJ2-7, with a tentative D call TRBD1 (6 bases). This CDR3 region has 13 residues. V was cut by 9 bases and J by 0 bases, with 12 bases left in between. Germline CDR1 reads MGHDK; CDR2 reads SYGVNS. The CDR3 protein is CASGQIGSYEQYF. The CDR3 DNA reads TGTGCCAGTGGACAGATAGGCTCCTACGAGCAGTACTTC.

This chain links TRBV10-3 with TRBJ2-3; the match to TRBD2 covers 13 bases. Germline CDR1 and CDR2: ENHRY and SYGVKD. V dropped 10 bases and J dropped 5; count of bases not matched to a gene: 6. The CDR3 contains 14 residues. The CDR3, as DNA: TGTGCCACCTGGACTAGCGGGAGTAAAGATACGCAGTATTTT. Residues: CATWTSGSKDTQYF.

The chain has TRBV2 and TRBJ2-6, with D hard to call. The CDR3 runs to 13 residues. Germline CDR1 and CDR2: SNHLY and FYNNEI. The V end lost 2 bases, the J end lost 4 bases, and 3 bases lay between the germline ends. The CDR3 loop is CASSETGANVLTF. CDR3 bases: TGTGCCAGCAGTGAAACCGGGGCCAACGTCCTGACTTTC.

This chain connects TRBV14 to TRBJ2-7, with a tentative D call TRBD1 (5 bases). This CDR3 region has 14 residues. Germline V CDR1 and CDR2: SGHDN, FVKESK. V gave up 2 bases and J gave up 1 base, with 9 bases separating them. The CDR3 spells CASSQSGLSYEQYF. The CDR3 DNA sequence: TGTGCCAGCAGCCAATCAGGGTTGTCCTACGAGCAGTACTTC.

This chain uses TRBV28 with TRBJ2-7; 9 bases line up with TRBD2. The J segment lost 7 bases and the V segment lost 3 bases, leaving 10 bases of the junction unmatched. Germline V CDR1 and CDR2: MDHEN, SYDVKM. CDR3 size: 15 residues. This CDR3 is CASSFAGGPGDEQYF. Here the CDR3 DNA reads TGTGCCAGCAGTTTTGCGGGAGGGCCAGGTGATGAGCAGTACTTC.

In the case of this clone: Other nucleotide sequences in the sample specify the same CDR3. The CDR3 protein is CASSLAERGNEKLFF. As DNA, the CDR3 is TGTGCCAGCAGCTTGGCCGAGCGGGGTAATGAAAAACTGTTTTTT. The J gene is TRBJ1-4, the V gene TRBV5-4; D unresolved. V lost 0 bases and J lost 4, with 10 bases in between. Germline V gene data show CDR1 as SGHNT and CDR2 as YYREEE (reference sequence). This CDR3 has 15 residues. The entire variable domain, with the rest obtained from reference TRBV5-4 and TRBJ1-4, is as follows: ETGVTQSPTHLIKTRGQQVTLRCSSQSGHNTVSWYQQALGQGPQFIFQYYREEENGRGNFPPRFSGLQFPNYSSELNVNALELDDSALYLCASSLAERGNEKLFFGSGTQLSVL.

This sequence joins TRBV5-1 and TRBJ1-5, with 8 bases fitting TRBD1. Unmatched junction bases numbered 2, after V lost 0 bases and J lost 0 bases. The CDR3 spans 16 residues. The germline CDR1 and CDR2 sequences are SGHRS and YFSETQ. CDR3 bases: TGCGCCAGCAGCTTGGGGACAGGGTATAGCAATCAGCCCCAGCATTTT. Amino acids: CASSLGTGYSNQPQHF.

The V gene is TRBV11-3, the J gene TRBJ2-3; D is undetermined. The CDR3 loop spans 15 amino acids. The V gene's germline CDR1 is SGHNT and CDR2 YENEEA. The germline V and J ends were trimmed by 1 base and 0 bases, with 8 bases remaining between them. CDR3 residues: CASSLVIFSTDTQYF. CDR3 coding DNA: TGTGCCAGCAGCTTAGTGATCTTTAGCACAGATACGCAGTATTTT.

The chain links TRBV7-9 to TRBJ2-1, with 9 bases fitting TRBD1. The ends lost 3 bases at V and 6 bases at J; junction bases unmatched: 9. The germline V gene encodes CDR1 SEHNR and CDR2 FQNEAQ (reference sequence). CDR3 size: 16 residues. Written as DNA, the CDR3 is TGTGCCAGCAGCTTGAGGACAGGGGCCGGTGCCAATGAGCAGTTCTTC. Translating it yields CASSLRTGAGANEQFF. Using reference TRBV7-9 and TRBJ2-1 for the parts outside the CDR3, the full variable domain is DTGVSQNPRHKITKRGQNVTFRCDPISEHNRLYWYRQTLGQGPEFLTYFQNEAQLEKSRLLSDRFSAERPKGSFSTLEIQRTEQGDSAMYLCASSLRTGAGANEQFFGPGTRLTVL.

The genes are TRBV6-1 and TRBJ1-6; perhaps TRBD1 as D (5 bases). Looked up from germline, CDR1 is MNHNS and CDR2 is SASEGT. V was trimmed by 1 base and J by 6 bases, leaving 13 bases between them. This CDR3 comprises 16 residues. The CDR3 DNA reads TGTGCCAGCAGTGAAGTAGTGGGGGGTGGTAATTCACCCCTCCACTTT. Translated: CASSEVVGGGNSPLHF.

V usage is TRBV7-9 and J usage is TRBJ2-7; no clear D. Germline CDR1 and CDR2: SEHNR and FQNEAQ (reference sequence). Trimming left V 5 bases short and J 7 bases short, with 15 bases between. The CDR3 runs 13 residues. The CDR3 coding sequence is TGTGCCAGCAGCCCCCCGATCCTGGGAGAGCAGTACTTC. It yields the protein CASSPPILGEQYF.

The chain carries TRBV6-5 and TRBJ1-6; D perhaps matches TRBD1 (6 bases). Germline values: CDR1 MNHEY, CDR2 SVGAGI. V gave up 2 bases and J gave up 10 bases, with 12 bases separating them. The CDR3 extends over 14 amino acids. CDR3 amino acids: CASSYGVGGSPLHF. The CDR3 DNA follows: TGTGCCAGCAGTTACGGCGTAGGGGGGTCACCCCTCCACTTT.

V and J are TRBV12-5 and TRBJ2-1, with D possibly being TRBD1 or TRBD2 (6 bases each). The V end lost 6 bases, the J end lost 4 bases, and 13 bases lay between the germline ends. Germline V gene sequence: CDR1 LGHNT, CDR2 FRNRAP. The CDR3 extends over 14 amino acids. For the CDR3, the DNA is TGTGCTAGTGGAAGGGGGGATGGTTACAATGAGCAGTTCTTC. This gives the protein CASGRGDGYNEQFF.

The chain recombines TRBV5-1 with TRBJ1-4; possibly TRBD1 for D (5 bases). CDR1 and CDR2 (germline): SGHRS, YFSETQ. V was shortened by 4 bases and J by 5 bases, with 9 bases between the two germline ends. There are 13 residues in the CDR3. The CDR3 DNA follows: TGCGCCAGCAGCCCGGGACCGAATGAAAAACTGTTTTTT. The encoded protein is CASSPGPNEKLFF.

This clone was seen a single time. This rearrangement joins TRBV4-1 to TRBJ2-1, with 7 positions matching TRBD2. Germline-derived CDR1 and CDR2 are MGHRA and YSYEKL. V lost 5 bases and J lost 9; bases outside the gene matches: 7. This CDR3 contains 13 residues. The CDR3 DNA sequence: TGCGCCAGCAGCAGGACAAGCGGGACTGAGCAGTTCTTC. It yields the protein CASSRTSGTEQFF.

The J gene is TRBJ1-5, the V gene TRBV6-5; D is perhaps TRBD1 (5 bases). Looked up from germline, CDR1 is MNHEY and CDR2 is SVGAGI. The V end lost 0 bases, the J end lost 7 bases, and 10 bases lay between the germline ends. The CDR3 is 14 amino acids. This chain's CDR3 is CASSYSSRGQPQHF. The CDR3, as DNA: TGTGCCAGCAGTTACTCGAGTAGGGGACAGCCCCAGCATTTT.

This sequence joins TRBV9 and TRBJ1-4, with 7 bases that match TRBD1. This CDR3 has 16 amino acids. CDR1 SGDLS and CDR2 YYNGEE come from the germline V gene. Trimming at V came to 4 bases and at J to 3 bases, leaving 9 bases not matched to a gene. The CDR3 protein is CASSPYWDSSNEKLFF. Written as DNA, the CDR3 is TGTGCCAGCAGCCCTTATTGGGACAGCTCTAATGAAAAACTGTTTTTT.

This chain links TRBV5-1 with TRBJ2-7; D is possibly TRBD1 (5 bases). CDR1 is SGHRS, CDR2 YFSETQ, per germline. The CDR3 has 11 amino acids. V was pared by 6 bases and J by 4 bases, with 8 bases between. The CDR3 loop is CASKQEYEQYF. DNA for the CDR3: TGCGCCAGCAAACAGGAGTACGAGCAGTACTTC. Variable domain in full (rest from reference TRBV5-1 and TRBJ2-7): KAGVTQTPRYLIKTRGQQVTLSCSPISGHRSVSWYQQTPGQGLQFLFEYFSETQRNKGNFPGRFSGRQFSNSRSEMNVSTLELGDSALYLCASKQEYEQYFGPGTRLTVT.

V and J are TRBV28 and TRBJ2-1, with a tentative D call TRBD1 (6 bases). Germline assignment: CDR1 MDHEN and CDR2 SYDVKM. Trimming shortened V by 2 bases and J by 6 bases, and 11 bases separated the two germline ends. CDR3 size: 14 residues. The CDR3 spells CASSLLDRPNEQFF. The DNA of the CDR3 is TGTGCCAGCAGTTTACTCGACAGGCCCAATGAGCAGTTCTTC.

The chain carries TRBV5-1 and TRBJ2-7; maybe TRBD1 (5 bases). CDR1 SGHRS and CDR2 YFSETQ come from the germline V gene. The V end was cut by 0 bases, the J end by 3 bases, with 10 bases between. This CDR3 has 14 residues. CDR3 nucleotides: TGCGCCAGCAGCTTGGTGCAGGGTAACTACGAGCAGTACTTC. As protein: CASSLVQGNYEQYF.